This T cell receptor beta chain is drawn from a study of blood T cells in healthy people across ages. Broader study findings: Age brought a roughly linear fall in TCR beta diversity measured per million T cells.

The use of a sample-barcoded 5' primer and a J-beta primer mix characterized a second PCR of roughly 6 to 11 cycles. TCRdb re-called the 5' RACE reads with MiXCR, one entry per CDR3 protein. This sample yields some 880,000 distinct CDR3 sequences, of which about 34% are seen a single time; 13% belongs to the top ten. Notes on this clonotype: Its antigen is not known. A much larger clone differs by one base, so this may be a read error.

CDR1 and CDR2 (germline): MNHNY, SVGAGI (reference sequence). This CDR3 is 14 amino acids long. Trimming shortened V by 4 bases and J by 10 bases, and 17 bases separated the two germline ends. The sample was blood. The clonotype originates from a man younger than 35 in good health. V and J are TRBV6-6 and TRBJ2-1; the D gene is possibly TRBD1 (7 bases). In DNA, the CDR3 is TGTGCCAGCAGTTCCCGACAGGGAGGATACGAGCAGTTCTTC. Residues: CASSSRQGGYEQFF.